This entry describes one TCR beta chain. In the authors' workflow: Nucleated cell counts were estimated from reference gene primer amplification. The assay was immunoSEQ multiplex PCR, and TCRdb's table has in-frame clones only and misses some. V and J calls plus clone size are reproduced from that table; the DNA served to infer D and trimming. There are 200,000 to 300,000 clones in the sample; 84% occur only once, and under 5% lies in the top ten. The source of the sample is a study of blood T cell repertoires in COVID-19. Study-level information: COVID-19 samples, acute and convalescent, were from the United States, Italy and Spain. The cDNA or gDNA used as material had been derived from T cells, B-cell-depleted T cells, or PBMCs.

Germline V gene lookup returns CDR1 MRHNA and CDR2 SNTAGT. V was clipped by 7 bases and J by 1 base, with 10 bases between them. The CDR3 contains 14 residues. The TCR comes from a man in his fifties or sixties with acute or convalescent COVID-19. Sequenced material: peripheral blood. This rearrangement joins TRBV6-4 to TRBJ2-2; D gene uncertain. CDR3 bases: TGTGCCAGCAAGAGAGGCCAGAACACCGGGGAGCTGTTTTTT. Amino acid sequence: CASKRGQNTGELFF.